Listed here are 24 T cell receptor beta chains from one sample, sequenced in a study of blood T cell repertoires in COVID-19. Using immunoSEQ multiplex PCR, the repertoire was profiled, and TCRdb retains in-frame clones only, with some absent. The repertoire holds more than 200,000 clones, with 89% as singletons. What was sequenced was PBMCs or T cells enriched from blood (not recorded which). The receptors come from a woman under 40 with acute COVID-19.

The chain recombines TRBV4-3 with TRBJ2-2; unclear D gene. Germline lookup yields CDR1 LGHNA and CDR2 YSLEER. The CDR3 runs 13 residues. Trimming removed 4 bases from V and 5 bases from J, with 8 bases in between. DNA for the CDR3: TGCGCCAGCAGCCCCACCGGGACCGGGGAGCTGTTTTTT. Protein: CASSPTGTGELFF.

This chain connects TRBV7-6 to TRBJ1-1; TRBD1 aligns across 7 bases. This CDR3 spans 14 amino acids. J was trimmed by 4 bases and V by 7 bases; bases with no gene match: 9. Germline CDR1 reads SGHVS; CDR2 reads FNYEAQ. CDR3: CASTERQGGTEAFF. CDR3 sequence (DNA): TGTGCCAGCACCGAAAGACAGGGTGGCACTGAAGCTTTCTTT.

This sequence joins TRBV6-1 and TRBJ1-1; D gene unclear. Germline V gene data show CDR1 as MNHNS and CDR2 as SASEGT. The V end lost 2 bases, the J end lost 1 base, and 14 bases lay between the germline ends. CDR3 length: 16 residues. CDR3: CASSELATSSNTEAFF. Written as DNA, the CDR3 is TGTGCCAGCAGTGAACTTGCGACAAGCTCGAACACTGAAGCTTTCTTT.

In its sample, this clone was seen a few times. This chain links TRBV18 with TRBJ1-1; 9 nucleotides agree with TRBD1. From germline, CDR1 is KGHSH and CDR2 LQKENI. V lost 4 bases and J lost 3; bases outside the gene matches: 12. The CDR3 is made up of 17 amino acids. The CDR3 DNA reads TGTGCCAGCTCACGCGAACCACAGGGGGCTGGGGACACTGAAGCTTTCTTT. It is translated as CASSREPQGAGDTEAFF.

J is TRBJ2-5 and V is TRBV12-3 or TRBV12-4; TRBD2 matches at 8 bases. The CDR3 runs 13 residues. The J segment lost 4 bases and the V segment lost 6 bases, leaving 4 bases of the junction unmatched. The CDR3, as DNA: TGTGCCAGCAGACCCGGGGGGGGAGAGACCCAGTACTTC. It encodes CASRPGGGETQYF.

The chain recombines TRBV19 with TRBJ2-1; weak D call: TRBD2 (6 bases). V was trimmed by 5 bases and J by 1 base, leaving 15 bases between them. Germline lookup yields CDR1 LNHDA and CDR2 SQIVND (reference sequence). The CDR3 covers 16 residues. The DNA for the CDR3 is TGTGCCAGTAGTTCCCGAATGGAGGGTTCCTACAATGAGCAGTTCTTC. Residues: CASSSRMEGSYNEQFF.

The chain links TRBV9 to TRBJ2-5, with D possibly matching TRBD1 (6 bases). Germline CDR1 is SGDLS and CDR2 is YYNGEE. V was clipped by 0 bases and J by 7 bases, with 13 bases between them. This CDR3 is built from 14 residues. In DNA, the CDR3 is TGTGCCAGCAGCGTAGCGTCAGGGGTAGGGACCCAGTACTTC. Encoded protein: CASSVASGVGTQYF. The whole variable domain, filled in from reference TRBV9 and TRBJ2-5, reads DSGVTQTPKHLITATGQRVTLRCSPRSGDLSVYWYQQSLDQGLQFLIQYYNGEERAKGNILERFSAQQFPDLHSELNLSSLELGDSALYFCASSVASGVGTQYFGPGTRLLVL.

This chain uses TRBV15 with TRBJ1-5; D perhaps matches TRBD1 (5 bases). The V end was cut by 0 bases, the J end by 7 bases, with 16 bases between. This CDR3 comprises 16 residues. Germline V gene data show CDR1 as LNHNV and CDR2 as YYDKDF (reference sequence). The CDR3 here is CATSRDRQGFGQPQHF. In DNA, the CDR3 is TGTGCCACCAGCAGAGATAGGCAGGGATTTGGGCAGCCCCAGCATTTT.

This clone occurred a few times. V gene TRBV29-1 combines with J gene TRBJ1-4, with TRBD1 as a possible D gene (6 bases). V was shortened by 4 bases and J by 2 bases, with 11 bases between the two germline ends. Per the germline V gene, CDR1 is SQVTM and CDR2 is ANQGSEA. CDR3 size: 14 residues. The CDR3 DNA reads TGCAGCGTTGGAAAGGGGGGGACTAATGAAAAACTGTTTTTT. This sequence encodes CSVGKGGTNEKLFF.

This chain uses TRBV2 with TRBJ1-2; D unresolved. V lost 8 bases and J 4 bases, leaving 11 bases between the germline ends. The germline CDR1 and CDR2 sequences are SNHLY and FYNNEI. This CDR3 is built from 12 residues. The CDR3: CASGRESYGYTF. CDR3 sequence (DNA): TGTGCCAGCGGGAGGGAGTCCTATGGCTACACCTTC. Drawing the rest from reference TRBV2 and TRBJ1-2, the complete variable domain is EPEVTQTPSHQVTQMGQEVILRCVPISNHLYFYWYRQILGQKVEFLVSFYNNEISEKSEIFDDQFSVERPDGSNFTLKIRSTKLEDSAMYFCASGRESYGYTFGSGTRLTVV.

The gene calls are TRBV9 and TRBJ1-2; tentatively, D is TRBD1 (6 bases). The germline V gene has CDR1 SGDLS and CDR2 YYNGEE. Trimming cost V 0 bases and J 3 bases, with 9 bases left between them. This CDR3 region has 14 residues. The CDR3 loop is CASSVGEGDYGYTF. The CDR3 bases are TGTGCCAGCAGCGTAGGGGAGGGGGACTATGGCTACACCTTC.

The table lists this clone with a count of one. V is TRBV7-3 and J is TRBJ1-6; the D gene is possibly TRBD1 (6 bases). Trimming took off 5 bases at V and 5 bases at J, with 10 bases between the two ends. The CDR3 extends over 14 amino acids. Germline CDR1 and CDR2: SGHTA and FQGTGA. The CDR3 reads CASSPQGNNSPLHF. The CDR3 DNA is TGTGCCAGCAGCCCACAGGGAAATAATTCACCCCTCCACTTT.

V is TRBV12-5 and J is TRBJ2-1, with TRBD2 identical over 7 bases. The CDR3 consists of 15 residues. The germline V gene encodes CDR1 LGHNT and CDR2 FRNRAP. With V trimmed by 1 base and J by 5 bases, 5 bases remained unmatched. CDR3 loop: CASGLGAGVHNEQFF. CDR3 nucleotide sequence: TGTGCTAGTGGTTTGGGGGCGGGGGTCCACAATGAGCAGTTCTTC.

This clone was detected only a few times. The J gene is TRBJ2-1, the V gene TRBV7-9, with TRBD2 matching over 8 bases. From germline, CDR1 is SEHNR and CDR2 FQNEAQ (reference sequence). The CDR3 is 15 amino acids. J gave up 5 bases and V 3 bases, and 6 bases lay outside the gene matches. In DNA, the CDR3 is TGTGCCAGCAGCTTGGATCGGGGGGGCCACAATGAGCAGTTCTTC. Its protein is CASSLDRGGHNEQFF.

The chain's CDR3 is CASSSGTANSPLHF. CDR3 nucleotides: TGTGCCAGCAGCTCCGGGACAGCTAATTCACCCCTCCACTTT. The rearrangement uses TRBV7-9 and TRBJ1-6, with 7 nucleotides matching TRBD1. The V gene end was trimmed by 4 bases and the J gene end by 6 bases; junction bases not matched to a gene: 3. From germline, CDR1 is SEHNR and CDR2 FQNEAQ (reference sequence). The CDR3 runs 14 residues.

The table lists this clone with a count of one. V and J are TRBV6-2 or TRBV6-3 and TRBJ2-3; D gene ambiguous. Germline lookup yields CDR1 MNHEY and CDR2 SVGEGT. The CDR3 has 17 residues. V was trimmed by 0 bases and J by 1 base, leaving 14 bases between them. Here the CDR3 DNA reads TGTGCCAGCAGTTACTCGACTTATGTTTTGGGCACAGATACGCAGTATTTT. Amino acid sequence: CASSYSTYVLGTDTQYF.

The chain combines TRBV25-1 with TRBJ1-1; D ambiguous. V was pared by 3 bases and J by 5 bases, with 13 bases between. From germline, CDR1 is MGHDK and CDR2 SYGVNS. The CDR3 sequence is 14 residues long. CDR3 sequence (DNA): TGTGCCAGCAGTGACCAAAAAGGAGGTACTGAAGCTTTCTTT. Amino acids: CASSDQKGGTEAFF.

The genes are TRBV10-3 and TRBJ1-2; D is undetermined. V was pared by 5 bases and J by 1 base, with 11 bases between. CDR1 is ENHRY, CDR2 SYGVKD, per germline. The CDR3 sequence is 14 residues long. This CDR3 is CAISRTGGNYGYTF. In nucleotides, the CDR3 is TGTGCCATCAGTCGGACCGGAGGTAACTATGGCTACACCTTC.

The chain carries TRBV14 and TRBJ2-1, with D perhaps TRBD1 (5 bases). V lost 5 bases and J lost 3, with 8 bases in between. Germline CDR1 is SGHDN and CDR2 is FVKESK. The CDR3 loop spans 13 amino acids. Here the CDR3 DNA reads TGTGCCAGCAGCTTTGGACACTACAATGAGCAGTTCTTC. This sequence encodes CASSFGHYNEQFF.

The chain is built from TRBV3-1 (or the pseudogene TRBV3-2) and TRBJ2-7, with TRBD1 matching 8 bases. The J segment lost 2 bases and the V segment lost 4 bases, leaving 10 bases of the junction unmatched. CDR3 length equals 16 residues. The germline CDR1 and CDR2 sequences are LGHDT and YNNKEL (reference sequence). Here the CDR3 DNA reads TGTGCCAGCAGCCTGTATGGACGGGGACAGGCCTACGAGCAGTACTTC. It yields the protein CASSLYGRGQAYEQYF.

CDR3 sequence: CASSGDFSYEQYF. CDR3 DNA sequence: TGTGCCAGCAGTGGGGACTTCTCCTACGAGCAGTACTTC. This chain joins TRBV27 and TRBJ2-7; D may be TRBD2 (6 bases). The ends were cut back, 5 bases at V and 0 bases at J, with 8 bases in the middle. The CDR3 contains 13 residues. Germline CDR1 reads MNHEY; CDR2 reads SMNVEV (reference sequence).

This chain links TRBV6-4 with TRBJ1-1, with 10 bases identical to TRBD1. The germline V gene has CDR1 MRHNA and CDR2 SNTAGT. The CDR3 contains 14 residues. J gave up 12 bases and V 3 bases, and 10 bases lay outside the gene matches. The CDR3 loop reads CASSERIGTGESFF. As DNA, the CDR3 is TGTGCCAGCAGTGAAAGGATTGGGACAGGGGAATCTTTCTTT.

This clone came up a few times. The V call is TRBV5-4, the J call TRBJ1-2; 7 nucleotides line up with TRBD1. Germline lookup yields CDR1 SGHNT and CDR2 YYREEE (reference sequence). Trimming removed 2 bases from V and 2 bases from J; junction bases left unmatched: 9. There are 16 residues in the CDR3. The CDR3 DNA is TGTGCCAGCAGCTTCGGTATGGTGGGACAGAACTATGGCTACACCTTC. It encodes CASSFGMVGQNYGYTF.

The V call is TRBV28, the J call TRBJ1-2, with TRBD1 identical over 9 bases. The CDR3 has 17 residues. The V segment lost 4 bases and the J segment 8 bases; nucleotides outside the gene matches: 17. Per the germline V gene, CDR1 is MDHEN and CDR2 is SYDVKM. CDR3 sequence: CASSSRDRAHFGKGYTF. CDR3 DNA: TGTGCCAGCAGTTCAAGGGACAGGGCACACTTCGGGAAGGGCTACACCTTC.